This TCR beta chain emerged from a study of shared clonotypes between healthy human individuals. Donors, without exception, were Caucasian adults residing in Nashville, Tennessee. The genomic DNA of each subset was split evenly across several immunoSEQ plates. Measured with immunoSEQ multiplex PCR; TCRdb has only the in-frame clones, and not every one. This table has roughly 1 million clones, about 75% appearing once. The CDR3 totals 13 residues. Trimming took off 6 bases at V and 5 bases at J, with 13 bases between the two ends. Germline V CDR1 and CDR2: MDHEN, SYDVKM. The chain combines TRBV28 with TRBJ1-2, with D hard to call. What was sequenced was memory CD4+ T cells sorted from blood. Subset described: CD45RA-negative fraction. This clonotype was sampled from a man younger than 35 in good health. The CDR3 spells CASRPERPYGYTF. For the CDR3, the DNA is TGTGCCAGCAGGCCAGAACGCCCTTATGGCTACACCTTC.